This T cell receptor (beta chain) was captured by sequencing in a study of CD8 T cells in ankylosing spondylitis. This clonotype turned up a few times. TCRdb used MiXCR to reprocess the 5' RACE reads, holding one entry per CDR3 protein. Of about 250,000 distinct CDR3 sequences in the sample, over 9.5% were seen once. Germline V gene data show CDR1 as SGHKS and CDR2 as YYEKEE (reference sequence). Trimming stripped 0 bases from V and 4 bases from J, with 11 bases between. The CDR3 sequence is 15 residues long. The V call is TRBV5-5, the J call TRBJ1-5; D unclear. The receptor was isolated from a male donor with ankylosing spondylitis or in good health (not recorded which). Sequencing used blood, either unsorted or a sorted T cell fraction (not recorded which). CDR3 sequence (DNA): TGTGCCAGCAGCTTGGGACTCCTTCCAAATCAGCCCCAGCATTTT. Amino acids: CASSLGLLPNQPQHF. Full variable domain (outside the CDR3, taken from reference TRBV5-5 and TRBJ1-5): DAGVTQSPTHLIKTRGQQVTLRCSPISGHKSVSWYQQVLGQGPQFIFQYYEKEERGRGNFPDRFSARQFPNYSSELNVNALLLGDSALYLCASSLGLLPNQPQHFGDGTRLSIL.